The 29 T cell receptor beta chains below come from one sample, sequenced in a study of blood T cell repertoires in COVID-19. The method was immunoSEQ multiplex PCR; TCRdb's version includes in-frame clones alone and lacks a portion of them. The profile shows about 330,000 clones, less than 90% of them singletons. The sample taken for sequencing was PBMCs or T cells enriched from blood (not recorded which). The receptors were gathered from a woman in her twenties or thirties who had recovered from COVID-19.

The CDR3 nucleotides are TGTGCCTGGAGTGTAGGGGCGGGGAATTCACCCCTCCACTTT. It encodes CAWSVGAGNSPLHF. The V and J genes are TRBV30 and TRBJ1-6; D perhaps matches TRBD1 (5 bases). Germline-derived CDR1 and CDR2 are GTSNPN and SVGIG (reference sequence). This CDR3 comprises 14 residues. Trimming removed 0 bases from V and 7 bases from J, with 10 bases in between.

Only one count was recorded for this clone. The CDR3 DNA is TGTGCCAGCAGTTACCAACAGGGGAACGAGCAGTACTTC. Protein sequence: CASSYQQGNEQYF. This chain uses TRBV6-5 with TRBJ2-7; 7 bases are shared with TRBD1. This CDR3 is built from 13 residues. With 2 bases clipped from V and 5 bases from J, the junction kept 3 bases outside the gene matches. Germline V CDR1 and CDR2: MNHEY, SVGAGI.

The rearrangement links TRBV2 to TRBJ1-2; possibly TRBD1 for D (6 bases). V gave up 1 base and J gave up 7 bases, with 13 bases separating them. The CDR3 runs 14 residues. CDR1 is SNHLY and CDR2 is FYNNEI in the germline V gene. CDR3 in amino acids: CASSEGAGVSGYTF. The CDR3 DNA is TGTGCCAGCAGTGAAGGGGCAGGGGTCTCTGGCTACACCTTC.

The chain joins TRBV11-2 to TRBJ1-2; maybe TRBD1 (5 bases). V was pared by 2 bases and J by 4 bases, with 14 bases between. The CDR3 extends over 15 amino acids. Per the germline V gene, CDR1 is SGHAT and CDR2 is FQNNGV. CDR3 sequence: CASSLSRGIGYGYTF. CDR3 bases: TGTGCCAGCAGCTTAAGTCGGGGGATAGGCTATGGCTACACCTTC.

The rearrangement uses TRBV4-1 and TRBJ1-3; D remains unclear. Germline CDR1 is MGHRA and CDR2 is YSYEKL. V was trimmed by 0 bases and J by 11 bases, leaving 11 bases between them. The CDR3 totals 13 residues. The CDR3 sequence is CASSQEVEYPIYF. The CDR3 DNA sequence: TGCGCCAGCAGCCAAGAGGTCGAGTACCCCATATATTTT.

CDR3 protein: CASSLAGRLAEAFF. DNA of the CDR3: TGTGCCAGCAGCTTGGCAGGGCGTCTAGCTGAAGCTTTCTTT. The chain has TRBV5-6 and TRBJ1-1; possibly TRBD1 for D (5 bases). The CDR3 is made up of 14 amino acids. CDR1 and CDR2 from the germline V gene are SGHDT and YYEEEE. The V and J ends lost 0 bases and 6 bases respectively, with 12 bases between them. Full variable domain (rest looked up from reference TRBV5-6 and TRBJ1-1): DAGVTQSPTHLIKTRGQQVTLRCSPKSGHDTVSWYQQALGQGPQFIFQYYEEEERQRGNFPDRFSGHQFPNYSSELNVNALLLGDSALYLCASSLAGRLAEAFFGQGTRLTVV.

This chain uses TRBV2 with TRBJ2-7; the D is unclear. CDR3 length: 12 residues. V was clipped by 5 bases and J by 4 bases, with 9 bases between them. Germline values: CDR1 SNHLY, CDR2 FYNNEI. CDR3 region: CASSNLRYEQYF. The CDR3 DNA follows: TGTGCCAGCAGTAATCTCAGATACGAGCAGTACTTC.

V gene TRBV9 combines with J gene TRBJ1-2, with 9 bases identical to TRBD1. Germline CDR1 is SGDLS and CDR2 is YYNGEE. The CDR3 contains 15 residues. The J segment lost 5 bases and the V segment lost 0 bases, leaving 5 bases of the junction unmatched. DNA for the CDR3: TGTGCCAGCAGCGTAGCTCAAGGACAGGGGTATGGCTACACCTTC. Protein: CASSVAQGQGYGYTF.

CDR3 coding DNA: TGTGCCAGCAGCCACGCCTCTGACAGGGGCCCCCTCGGAGGCTACACCTTC. Its translation is CASSHASDRGPLGGYTF. This sequence joins TRBV3-1 (or the pseudogene TRBV3-2) and TRBJ1-2; TRBD1 matches at 8 bases. Germline CDR1 and CDR2: LGHDT and YNNKEL (reference sequence). The CDR3 runs 17 residues. Trimming removed 3 bases from V and 8 bases from J; junction bases left unmatched: 17.

V is TRBV2 and J is TRBJ1-5; D is perhaps TRBD1 (6 bases). The CDR3 covers 16 residues. Trimming pared 7 bases from V and 0 bases from J, leaving 16 bases between. Germline V gene sequence: CDR1 SNHLY, CDR2 FYNNEI. CDR3 bases: TGTGCCAGCAACGAGGGGGGGTCCCATAGCAATCAGCCCCAGCATTTT. This gives the protein CASNEGGSHSNQPQHF.

This clone has just a few counts. This rearrangement joins TRBV5-6 to TRBJ1-2, with unresolved D. The CDR3 consists of 14 residues. The germline V gene encodes CDR1 SGHDT and CDR2 YYEEEE. Trimming left V 3 bases short and J 5 bases short, with 14 bases between. CDR3 in DNA: TGTGCCAGCAGCTCGAACAGAGGGCGTTATGGCTACACCTTC. Its translation: CASSSNRGRYGYTF.

The chain recombines TRBV30 with TRBJ1-2; possible D gene TRBD1, 5 bases. Per the germline V gene, CDR1 is GTSNPN and CDR2 is SVGIG (reference sequence). This CDR3 has 14 amino acids. Trimming removed 3 bases from V and 1 base from J, with 12 bases in between. CDR3 protein: CAWRPWQGNYGYTF. The CDR3 DNA sequence: TGTGCCTGGAGACCCTGGCAGGGTAACTATGGCTACACCTTC. Drawing the rest from reference TRBV30 and TRBJ1-2, the complete variable domain is SQTIHQWPATLVQPVGSPLSLECTVEGTSNPNLYWYRQAAGRGLQLLFYSVGIGQISSEVPQNLSASRPQDRQFILSSKKLLLSDSGFYLCAWRPWQGNYGYTFGSGTRLTVV.

This chain joins TRBV28 and TRBJ1-6; D unresolved. V was pared by 4 bases and J by 5 bases, with 15 bases between. Germline lookup yields CDR1 MDHEN and CDR2 SYDVKM. This CDR3 contains 16 residues. The CDR3 loop is CASSSPGTEHNSPLHF. The CDR3 nucleotides read TGTGCCAGCAGTTCCCCCGGTACCGAGCATAATTCACCCCTCCACTTT.

The CDR3: CASGTGVDTEAFF. DNA of the CDR3: TGTGCCAGCGGAACAGGGGTGGACACTGAAGCTTTCTTT. The chain links TRBV27 to TRBJ1-1; 7 bases are shared with TRBD1. Germline V gene sequence: CDR1 MNHEY, CDR2 SMNVEV (reference sequence). V dropped 8 bases and J dropped 3; count of bases not matched to a gene: 6. There are 13 residues in the CDR3.

Only a few counts were recorded for this clone. The chain joins TRBV2 to TRBJ1-5; TRBD1 agrees at 9 bases. CDR1 is SNHLY and CDR2 is FYNNEI in the germline V gene. CDR3 length equals 15 residues. With V trimmed by 5 bases and J by 1 base, 3 bases remained unmatched. The CDR3 DNA follows: TGTGCCAGCAGTCAACAGGGGGCCAGCAATCAGCCCCAGCATTTT. Its protein is CASSQQGASNQPQHF.

The chain combines TRBV19 with TRBJ1-6; TRBD1 might be the D (6 bases). V was clipped by 6 bases and J by 8 bases, with 11 bases between them. CDR1 and CDR2 (germline): LNHDA, SQIVND (reference sequence). The CDR3 has 13 residues. In DNA form, the CDR3 reads TGTGCCAGTAGGACAGGATATGATTCACCCCTCCACTTT. Its protein product is CASRTGYDSPLHF.

V usage is TRBV5-1 and J usage is TRBJ2-5; D call uncertain. CDR3 length: 13 amino acids. Germline lookup yields CDR1 SGHRS and CDR2 YFSETQ. V was pared by 0 bases and J by 5 bases, with 8 bases between. CDR3 sequence (DNA): TGCGCCAGCAGCTTGGGTGAGCTGGAGACCCAGTACTTC. Its protein product is CASSLGELETQYF.

This clone has just a few counts. The chain recombines TRBV12-3 or TRBV12-4 with TRBJ1-2; D is unresolved. The CDR3 has 13 residues. V gave up 2 bases and J gave up 3 bases, with 7 bases separating them. CDR3 loop: CASSLKLYYGYTF. Written as DNA, the CDR3 is TGTGCCAGCAGTTTAAAGCTATACTATGGCTACACCTTC.

V and J are TRBV6-4 and TRBJ1-1; TRBD1 agrees at 12 bases. The CDR3 extends over 15 amino acids. Trimming removed 2 bases from V and 4 bases from J; junction bases left unmatched: 2. The germline CDR1 and CDR2 sequences are MRHNA and SNTAGT. CDR3 coding DNA: TGTGCCAGCAGTGACGGGACAGGGGGCCGCACTGAAGCTTTCTTT. Translated: CASSDGTGGRTEAFF.

The CDR3 here is CASSLGTGKVSPLHF. The CDR3, as DNA: TGTGCCAGCAGCTTGGGAACAGGGAAGGTATCACCCCTCCACTTT. V gene TRBV5-4 combines with J gene TRBJ1-6, with D possibly matching TRBD1 (6 bases). Germline CDR1 and CDR2: SGHNT and YYREEE (reference sequence). Trimming shortened V by 0 bases and J by 10 bases, and 14 bases separated the two germline ends. The CDR3 runs to 15 residues.

This chain links TRBV2 with TRBJ1-2, with 10 bases fitting TRBD1. J lost 4 bases, V lost 8 bases, and 1 base had no gene match. The CDR3 is 12 residues long. Germline V gene lookup returns CDR1 SNHLY and CDR2 FYNNEI. CDR3 in DNA: TGTGCCAGCCGGGACAGGGGCTATGGCTACACCTTC. Translation: CASRDRGYGYTF.

The chain has TRBV30 and TRBJ1-5; D gene ambiguous. Germline V gene lookup returns CDR1 GTSNPN and CDR2 SVGIG (reference sequence). The CDR3 covers 13 residues. Deletions cut 5 bases from V and 3 bases from J, with 11 bases between. In DNA form, the CDR3 reads TGTGCCTGGGCCCCTTCCCCCAATCAGCCCCAGCATTTT. Translating it yields CAWAPSPNQPQHF.

This sequence joins TRBV11-2 and TRBJ1-1; maybe TRBD1 (5 bases). The CDR3 loop spans 15 amino acids. Germline V gene data show CDR1 as SGHAT and CDR2 as FQNNGV. The V end lost 5 bases, the J end lost 0 bases, and 13 bases lay between the germline ends. CDR3 residues: CASSPRTPMNTEAFF. CDR3 sequence (DNA): TGTGCCAGCAGCCCTCGGACACCTATGAACACTGAAGCTTTCTTT.

J is TRBJ1-3 and V is TRBV21-1; TRBD1, as called in the table, went unchecked against the DNA. TRBV21-1 constitutes a pseudogene. This CDR3 has 14 residues. The CDR3 spells CASSKRQGGNTIYF. DNA for the CDR3: TGTGCCAGCAGCAAAAGGCAGGGGGGCAACACCATATATTTT.

The chain joins TRBV5-5 to TRBJ2-7; 9 positions match TRBD1. This CDR3 region has 15 residues. The J segment lost 2 bases and the V segment lost 0 bases, leaving 3 bases of the junction unmatched. Per germline, CDR1 SGHKS and CDR2 YYEKEE (reference sequence). This CDR3 is CASSLVGTGTYEQYF. The DNA for the CDR3 is TGTGCCAGCAGCTTGGTGGGGACAGGGACCTACGAGCAGTACTTC.

The chain joins TRBV2 to TRBJ1-6; D not certain. CDR1 is SNHLY, CDR2 FYNNEI, per germline. CDR3 length equals 13 residues. V lost 4 bases and J 8 bases, leaving 9 bases between the germline ends. CDR3 DNA sequence: TGTGCCAGCAGTGTTTCCGGGGATTCACCCCTCCACTTT. It translates to CASSVSGDSPLHF.

The chain links TRBV7-2 to TRBJ2-7; tentatively, D is TRBD1 (6 bases). The CDR3 is 14 amino acids. V lost 2 bases and J lost 2, with 10 bases in between. Looked up from germline, CDR1 is SGHTA and CDR2 is FQGNSA. Here the CDR3 reads CASSLLGAAYEQYF. CDR3 bases: TGTGCCAGCAGCTTACTGGGGGCCGCCTACGAGCAGTACTTC. Complete variable domain (other parts from reference TRBV7-2 and TRBJ2-7): GAGVSQSPSNKVTEKGKDVELRCDPISGHTALYWYRQSLGQGLEFLIYFQGNSAPDKSGLPSDRFSAERTGGSVSTLTIQRTQQEDSAVYLCASSLLGAAYEQYFGPGTRLTVT.

The V and J genes are TRBV29-1 and TRBJ2-1; D might be TRBD1 (6 bases). Germline V CDR1 and CDR2: SQVTM, ANQGSEA. The CDR3 contains 16 residues. The ends were cut back, 2 bases at V and 0 bases at J, with 14 bases in the middle. The CDR3 DNA reads TGCAGCGTTGAATACGGTACAGGGAGCTCCTACAATGAGCAGTTCTTC. It yields the protein CSVEYGTGSSYNEQFF.

This clone was seen more than once but under ten times. CDR3 bases: TGTGCCAGCAGCTCGAGGGGGACATCCTCCTACGAGCAGTACTTC. The encoded protein is CASSSRGTSSYEQYF. The chain uses TRBV5-6 and TRBJ2-7; D may be TRBD1 (6 bases). V lost 3 bases to trimming and J lost 0 bases, with 13 bases between them. The CDR3 extends over 15 amino acids. Germline loops: CDR1 SGHDT, CDR2 YYEEEE.